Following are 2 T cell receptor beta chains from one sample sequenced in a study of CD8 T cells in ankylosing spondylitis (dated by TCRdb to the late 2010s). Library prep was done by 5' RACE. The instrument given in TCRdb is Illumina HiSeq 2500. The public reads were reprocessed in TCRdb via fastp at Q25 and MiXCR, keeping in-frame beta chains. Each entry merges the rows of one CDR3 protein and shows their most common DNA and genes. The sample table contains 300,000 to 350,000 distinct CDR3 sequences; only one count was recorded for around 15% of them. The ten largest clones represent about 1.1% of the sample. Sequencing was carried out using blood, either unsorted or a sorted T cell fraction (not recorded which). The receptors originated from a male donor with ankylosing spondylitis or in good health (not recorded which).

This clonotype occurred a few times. Here the CDR3 reads CASSPYYNEQFF. The CDR3 DNA follows: TGTGCCAGCAGCCCCTACTACAATGAGCAGTTCTTC. The chain couples TRBV7-2 to TRBJ2-1; D not certain. CDR3 length: 12 residues. Germline lookup yields CDR1 SGHTA and CDR2 FQGNSA. Trimming cost V 5 bases and J 3 bases, with 5 bases left between them.

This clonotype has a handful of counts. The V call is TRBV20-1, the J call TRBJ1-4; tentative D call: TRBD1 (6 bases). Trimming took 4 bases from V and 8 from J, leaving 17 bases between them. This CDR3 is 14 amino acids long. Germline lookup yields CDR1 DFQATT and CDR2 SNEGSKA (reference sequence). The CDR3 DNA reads TGCAGTGCTATTCCGGCACAGGGAGGGGAAAAACTGTTTTTT. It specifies CSAIPAQGGEKLFF.